Listed below are T cell receptor beta chains from one sample, sequenced in a study of cytomegalovirus exposure and HLA in healthy donors. Produced via immunoSEQ multiplex PCR; TCRdb's table is partial and in-frame only. The table shows 150,000 to 200,000 clones, with 75% to 85% occurring only once. The sample consisted of PBMCs. The receptor source for this set is a woman aged 50 to 60 in good health and CMV-seropositive. CDR3s include the opening cysteine and the closing phenylalanine or tryptophan.

v_gene	j_gene	CDR3aa
TRBV5-5	TRBJ2-7	CASSLGMGQGWSSYEQYF
TRBV15	TRBJ1-3	CATSRNFGDTIYF
TRBV11-2	TRBJ2-3	CASSRSIGTLTDTQYF
TRBV28	TRBJ1-2	CASRPGSRRDGYTF
TRBV9	TRBJ1-5	CASSPTGDNQPQHF
TRBV5-1	-	CASSRGGGAIYEQYF
TRBV12-5	TRBJ1-1	CASGLEEGTEAFF
TRBV18	TRBJ2-3	CASSPQRGALDTQYF
TRBV15	TRBJ1-6	CATSRDQGYNSPLHF
TRBV7-6	TRBJ2-7	CASSNRGSEQYF
TRBV4-1	TRBJ1-2	CASSPGGRGGYTF
TRBV7-9	TRBJ1-1	CASKGGQNTEAFF
TRBV6-6	TRBJ2-1	CASSYGGDSAYNEQFF
TRBV5-1	TRBJ2-6	CASGVGGGLSGANVLTF
TRBV6-5	TRBJ1-1	CASSQTWNTEAFF
TRBV5-1	TRBJ2-3	CASSVGLARDTQYF
TRBV6-1	TRBJ2-3	CASSESGAGQDTQYF
TRBV5-1	TRBJ1-1	CASSLNDREAFF
TRBV7-6	TRBJ2-7	CASSIGASSYEQYF
TRBV7-9	TRBJ2-5	CASSLGQPRGTQYF
TRBV7-8	TRBJ2-7	CASSLRGDRASSYEQYF
TRBV29-1	TRBJ2-1	CSVDGQGSYNEQFF
TRBV6-5	TRBJ1-5	CASSRGTGVNQPQHF
TRBV5-1	TRBJ2-7	CASRKGLAGAQKYEQYF
TRBV10-3	TRBJ1-2	CAISHDSNYGYTF
TRBV15	TRBJ1-5	CATSRAAGSGNQPQHF
TRBV5-6	TRBJ2-2	CASSLAPGPAGGELFF
TRBV5-1	TRBJ2-2	CASSLEGGRRPGELFF
TRBV19	TRBJ1-3	CASSPVDRGRGNTIYF
TRBV10-2	TRBJ2-2	CASSESGAGGPNGELFF
TRBV10-3	TRBJ2-1	CATLRGQDYNEQFF
TRBV30	TRBJ2-7	CAWQRGPYEQYF
TRBV5-1	TRBJ2-3	CASSLVGGARDTQYF
TRBV7-9	TRBJ2-5	CASSITSGGPGTQYF
TRBV9	TRBJ2-5	CASSPSDRPRTQYF
TRBV5-6	TRBJ1-3	CASSYLGNTIYF
TRBV5-8	TRBJ1-6	CASSLGGQGSYNSPLHF
TRBV10-1	TRBJ2-7	CASSPTGGGDEQYF
TRBV14	TRBJ1-1	CASSSRDKYHTEAFF
TRBV7-9	TRBJ1-6	CASSLSGLRPPPYNSPLHF
TRBV5-1	TRBJ2-1	CASSPRLAGDNEQFF
TRBV25-1	TRBJ2-3	CASSGGSASTDTQYF
TRBV7-8	TRBJ1-5	CASSPRGMGPQHF
TRBV7-2	TRBJ1-2	CASSFGQGVYGYTF
TRBV6-1	TRBJ1-4	CASTAREKLFF
TRBV7-2	TRBJ2-7	CASSFVGSGAGYEQYF
TRBV7-3	TRBJ2-4	CASSPAASGNIQYF
TRBV5-1	TRBJ2-5	CASSAGTGPQETQYF
TRBV6-1	TRBJ1-2	CASSEAFNRDYGYTF
TRBV19	TRBJ1-1	CASRSRGAEAFF
TRBV15	TRBJ1-1	CATSLSGTGTEAFF
TRBV5-6	TRBJ1-4	CASSYRTFANEKLFF